The sequence of this T cell receptor beta chain was determined in a study of T cell responses to AZD1222 COVID-19 vaccine. Study context: Second-dose recipients at about 4 or about 12 weeks were treated as one pooled group. Findings of the study overall: Among spike-specific TCRs, nearly half reportedly target unmutated variant regions. Donor demographics were predominantly white British with a female majority; clonal diversity may be underestimated.

A word on this clone: What it binds is unknown.

The method was immunoSEQ multiplex PCR; TCRdb's version includes in-frame clones alone and lacks a portion of them. The repertoire has about 120,000 clones, 88% of them found once; the top ten carry 1.5% to 2%. Specimen: peripheral blood, collected on day 0 of AZD1222 vaccination. This receptor was taken from an adult in good health.

The CDR3 sequence: CASSQTVQETQYF. The CDR3 DNA sequence: TGTGCCAGCAGCCAAACAGTCCAAGAGACCCAGTACTTC. This sequence joins TRBV14 and TRBJ2-5; D not resolved. Germline V lookup: CDR1 SGHDN, CDR2 FVKESK. Trimming removed 2 bases from V and 1 base from J, with 5 bases in between. This CDR3 has 13 amino acids. Supplemented by reference TRBV14 and TRBJ2-5, the full variable domain reads EAGVTQFPSHSVIEKGQTVTLRCDPISGHDNLYWYRRVMGKEIKFLLHFVKESKQDESGMPNNRFLAERTGGTYSTLKVQPAELEDSGVYFCASSQTVQETQYFGPGTRLLVL.